These 18 T cell receptor beta chains were sequenced from one sample in a study of T cells after posttransplantation cyclophosphamide. Treatment was busulfan-fludarabine conditioning, a marrow graft, and cyclophosphamide on days +3 and +4. Sequencing used immunoSEQ multiplex PCR; TCRdb keeps in-frame clones, though not all of them. This sample has around 17,000 clones, with approximately 90% found just once. Sequenced material: CD4+ T cells sorted from blood, taken after allogeneic stem cell transplant with posttransplant cyclophosphamide. These receptors were collected from a male patient over 55 who received an allogeneic stem cell transplant from a related donor and was CMV-positive. The T cells may come from the graft donor.

The rearrangement joins TRBV14 to TRBJ2-7, with a weak D call TRBD2 (5 bases). Trimming removed 0 bases at V and 3 bases at J, with 12 bases between. The CDR3 covers 15 residues. CDR1 and CDR2 (germline): SGHDN, FVKESK. DNA for the CDR3: TGTGCCAGCAGCCAAGATCGGGGTCGATACTACGAGCAGTACTTC. Its translation: CASSQDRGRYYEQYF.

The chain joins TRBV6-5 to TRBJ1-2; 7 bases align to TRBD1. CDR1 is MNHEY, CDR2 SVGAGI, per germline. There are 13 residues in the CDR3. V trimming: 5 bases; J trimming: 8 bases; junction bases outside the gene matches: 8. The CDR3 here is CASSRQGSGGYTF. In DNA, the CDR3 is TGTGCCAGCAGTCGACAGGGCTCAGGAGGCTACACCTTC.

V gene TRBV10-3 combines with J gene TRBJ1-1; D is undetermined. The CDR3 is 14 residues long. CDR1 ENHRY and CDR2 SYGVKD come from the germline V gene. The V gene lost 0 bases and the J gene lost 2 bases, with 7 bases spanning the gap. CDR3 sequence: CAISESSTNTEAFF. For the CDR3, the DNA is TGTGCCATCAGTGAGTCCTCCACTAACACTGAAGCTTTCTTT.

This clone has just one count. The chain links TRBV7-2 to TRBJ2-1, with 13 bases identical to TRBD2. This CDR3 is 16 amino acids long. The germline V gene has CDR1 SGHTA and CDR2 FQGNSA. V shed 1 base, J shed 13 bases, and the junction held 10 bases outside the gene matches. CDR3 nucleotide sequence: TGTGCCAGCAGCTTAGGAAGGACTAGCGGGGGTGGCATTCAGTTCTTC. This gives the protein CASSLGRTSGGGIQFF. Full variable domain (remainder filled in from reference TRBV7-2 and TRBJ2-1): GAGVSQSPSNKVTEKGKDVELRCDPISGHTALYWYRQSLGQGLEFLIYFQGNSAPDKSGLPSDRFSAERTGGSVSTLTIQRTQQEDSAVYLCASSLGRTSGGGIQFFGPGTRLTVL.

To note about this clone: Lacking the conserved final phenylalanine or tryptophan, this CDR3 likely reflects a read error. The chain is built from TRBV4-3 and TRBJ2-7, with 8 bases fitting TRBD1. The CDR3 consists of 14 residues. The germline CDR1 and CDR2 sequences are LGHNA and YSLEER. V lost 4 bases and J lost 3; bases outside the gene matches: 5. The DNA of the CDR3 is TGCGCCAGCAGCCGCGGACAGGGATACTACGAGCAGTACCTC. This codes for CASSRGQGYYEQYL.

The chain carries TRBV11-3 and TRBJ2-5; TRBD1 is a possible D gene (6 bases). Germline values: CDR1 SGHNT, CDR2 YENEEA. The CDR3 runs 16 residues. Trimming took 5 bases from V and 7 from J, leaving 23 bases between them. CDR3 nucleotide sequence: TGTGCCAGCAGCGAAGGGGGTACCATGGCAGCAGGGACCCAGTACTTC. The encoded protein is CASSEGGTMAAGTQYF.

J is TRBJ2-5 and V is TRBV5-1; 8 bases fit TRBD1. The V and J ends lost 0 bases and 0 bases, in that order; junction bases with no gene match: 13. Germline assignment: CDR1 SGHRS and CDR2 YFSETQ. CDR3 length equals 19 residues. The CDR3 region is CASSLARRGQGLYQETQYF. The CDR3 DNA reads as TGCGCCAGCAGCTTGGCACGGAGAGGACAGGGATTGTACCAAGAGACCCAGTACTTC. The whole variable domain, filled in from reference TRBV5-1 and TRBJ2-5, reads KAGVTQTPRYLIKTRGQQVTLSCSPISGHRSVSWYQQTPGQGLQFLFEYFSETQRNKGNFPGRFSGRQFSNSRSEMNVSTLELGDSALYLCASSLARRGQGLYQETQYFGPGTRLLVL.

The chain has TRBV5-4 and TRBJ1-2, with D perhaps matching TRBD1 (5 bases). CDR1 and CDR2 from the germline V gene are SGHNT and YYREEE (reference sequence). V was shortened by 3 bases and J by 1 base, with 19 bases between the two germline ends. The CDR3 has 17 amino acids. CDR3 nucleotide sequence: TGTGCCAGCAGCTCCCTTGCCGGAGGGGCCTTTAACTATGGCTACACCTTC. Protein sequence: CASSSLAGGAFNYGYTF.

The chain links TRBV5-4 to TRBJ1-1; a possible D gene is TRBD1 (5 bases). The V end was cut by 3 bases, the J end by 4 bases, with 10 bases between. This CDR3 is built from 13 residues. CDR1 is SGHNT and CDR2 is YYREEE in the germline V gene (reference sequence). CDR3 sequence (DNA): TGTGCCAGCAGCTCCCAGGGAGGCACTGAAGCTTTCTTT. This codes for CASSSQGGTEAFF.

Worth noting for this clone: This same CDR3 is encoded by further DNA sequences in the sample. The chain has TRBV19 and TRBJ1-6; D unresolved. This CDR3 region has 14 residues. Germline assignment: CDR1 LNHDA and CDR2 SQIVND (reference sequence). V was shortened by 1 base and J by 3 bases, with 4 bases between the two germline ends. The CDR3 protein is CASSIASYNSPLHF. The CDR3 DNA reads TGTGCCAGTAGTATAGCGAGCTATAATTCACCCCTCCACTTT.

This clone occurred once. The chain carries TRBV27 and TRBJ1-5; 7 nucleotides line up with TRBD1. The trim removed 2 bases at V and 5 bases at J, leaving 3 bases unmatched. The CDR3 covers 14 residues. Germline V gene data show CDR1 as MNHEY and CDR2 as SMNVEV (reference sequence). CDR3 protein: CASSLRQGDQPQHF. As DNA, the CDR3 is TGTGCCAGCAGTTTAAGACAGGGCGATCAGCCCCAGCATTTT.

For this clone: A junction boundary mismatches the germline segment, possibly from a read error. The chain recombines TRBV28 with TRBJ1-2; 7 bases are shared with TRBD1. Germline CDR1 is MDHEN and CDR2 is SYDVKM. The CDR3 is 11 residues long. In nucleotides, the CDR3 is TGTGCCAGCAGTTCCTCACCGGACAGGTTATTC. It codes for CASSSSPDRLF.

The chain links TRBV2 to TRBJ2-5; TRBD2 aligns across 8 bases. Per germline, CDR1 SNHLY and CDR2 FYNNEI. The CDR3 sequence is 14 residues long. V was clipped by 5 bases and J by 2 bases; unmatched bases: 4. The CDR3 DNA reads TGTGCCAGCAGTTGGGGCGGGGGGCAAGAGACCCAGTACTTC. Translation: CASSWGGGQETQYF.

J is TRBJ1-6 and V is TRBV27; 7 bases map to TRBD1. The CDR3 has 17 amino acids. V gave up 6 bases and J gave up 7 bases; unmatched junction bases: 15. Germline V gene lookup returns CDR1 MNHEY and CDR2 SMNVEV (reference sequence). CDR3 sequence reads: CASRPWAGGTVNSPLHF. CDR3 bases: TGTGCCAGCAGACCATGGGCAGGGGGGACAGTGAATTCACCCCTCCACTTT.

This clone was recorded once. The rearrangement links TRBV7-3 to TRBJ2-1; TRBD1 might be the D (6 bases). CDR1 is SGHTA and CDR2 is FQGTGA in the germline V gene. The CDR3 is 17 residues long. V was pared by 2 bases and J by 0 bases, with 14 bases between. The chain's CDR3 is CASSLPTGRHSYNEQFF. CDR3 coding DNA: TGTGCCAGCAGCTTACCGACAGGACGTCACTCCTACAATGAGCAGTTCTTC.

The chain recombines TRBV5-4 with TRBJ2-7, with 8 nucleotides matching TRBD2. CDR3 length: 15 amino acids. Trimming took 4 bases from V and 8 from J; bases not matched to a gene: 14. Germline V gene lookup returns CDR1 SGHNT and CDR2 YYREEE (reference sequence). The DNA for the CDR3 is TGTGCCAGCAGCCCCAATAGCGGGGAGCTCAACAAGCAGTACTTC. It specifies CASSPNSGELNKQYF.

The chain joins TRBV7-2 to TRBJ2-3; the D gene is possibly TRBD2 (6 bases). The V end lost 0 bases, the J end lost 1 base, and 8 bases lay between the germline ends. The CDR3 contains 15 residues. Germline V gene lookup returns CDR1 SGHTA and CDR2 FQGNSA. CDR3 sequence: CASSLASGRTDTQYF. For the CDR3, the DNA is TGTGCCAGCAGCTTAGCTAGCGGACGCACAGATACGCAGTATTTT.

J is TRBJ2-3 and V is TRBV6-5; D uncertain. Trimming cost V 2 bases and J 2 bases, with 5 bases left between them. Germline CDR1 reads MNHEY; CDR2 reads SVGAGI. The CDR3 length is 13 residues. As DNA, the CDR3 is TGTGCCAGCAGTTACGGAGTCACAGATACGCAGTATTTT. Protein product: CASSYGVTDTQYF.